The rows below give T cell receptor beta chains drawn from one sample of a study of cytomegalovirus exposure and HLA in healthy donors. Measured with immunoSEQ multiplex PCR; TCRdb has only the in-frame clones, and not every one. The sample lists about 150,000 clones, 65% to 85% seen once, with over 1.5% in the top ten. Sample: PBMCs. These receptor sequences come from a woman aged 18-29 years in good health and CMV-seronegative. CDR3s include the opening cysteine and the closing phenylalanine or tryptophan. Fields, in order: D gene, V gene, clone size, J gene, CDR3 DNA, CDR3 protein. The D gene is left open where the match is weak. The size of a clone is reported for some rows only, either as once, few or many, or as a class for expanded clones.

D: TRBD1
V: TRBV10-3
size: NA
J: TRBJ1-1
DNA: TGTGCCATCAGCGGACAGGGGGGGACTGAAGCTTTCTTT
CDR3: CAISGQGGTEAFF

D: TRBD2
V: TRBV19
size: few
J: TRBJ2-6
DNA: TGTGCCAGTAGTATGCGGGGGGCAGGGACTGGGGCCAACGGCCTGACTTTC
CDR3: CASSMRGAGTGANGLTF

D: TRBD1
V: TRBV5-5
size: NA
J: TRBJ2-4
DNA: TGTGCCAGCAGCCTAGAACCGGGACAGAAAAACAGTCAGTACTTC
CDR3: CASSLEPGQKNSQYF

D: TRBD1
V: TRBV6-5
size: NA
J: TRBJ1-4
DNA: TGTGCCAGCAGTGACAGGGCGGCTAGGCAACTGTTTTTT
CDR3: CASSDRAARQLFF

D: NA
V: TRBV5-1
size: NA
J: TRBJ2-4
DNA: TGCGCCAGCAGCTTGGGCGCCGAGGGGAGGTATGCCAAAAACATTCAGTACTTC
CDR3: CASSLGAEGRYAKNIQYF

D: TRBD2
V: TRBV5-8
size: NA
J: TRBJ2-5
DNA: TGTGCCAGCAGCCCCGGGACTAGCGGGGGGGCCAGGGAGACCCAGTACTTC
CDR3: CASSPGTSGGARETQYF

D: NA
V: TRBV28
size: NA
J: TRBJ1-4
DNA: TGTGCCAGCAGTCCTAGCCCCGGGCAGACTGCAACTAATGAAAAACTGTTTTTT
CDR3: CASSPSPGQTATNEKLFF

D: TRBD1
V: TRBV6-1
size: NA
J: TRBJ1-1
DNA: TGTGCCAGCAGAAGGGGACAGGGGAACACTGAAGCTTTCTTT
CDR3: CASRRGQGNTEAFF

D: NA
V: TRBV6-4
size: once
J: TRBJ2-1
DNA: TGTGCCAGCAGTCCCCAGGGGCCAAGCAATGAGCAGTTCTTC
CDR3: CASSPQGPSNEQFF

D: TRBD2
V: TRBV2
size: NA
J: TRBJ2-3
DNA: TGTGCCAGCAGTGACATTACGCTAGCGGGGGGGCCAGATACGCAGTATTTT
CDR3: CASSDITLAGGPDTQYF

D: TRBD1
V: TRBV30
size: once
J: TRBJ2-7
DNA: TGTGCCTGGAGTGTATGGGGACAGGGTTCTTGGCAGTACTTC
CDR3: CAWSVWGQGSWQYF

D: TRBD2
V: TRBV29-1
size: NA
J: TRBJ2-3
DNA: TGCAGCGTGAAACAAGCGGGGGGGATCACAGATACGCAGTATTTT
CDR3: CSVKQAGGITDTQYF

D: NA
V: TRBV10-1
size: NA
J: TRBJ1-1
DNA: TGCGCCACCCGACTTGATGCGTGGACTGAAGCTTTCTTT
CDR3: CATRLDAWTEAFF

D: TRBD1
V: TRBV6-5
size: few
J: TRBJ1-3
DNA: TGTGCCAGCAGACAGACAGGGGGCTTTGAAAACACCATATATTTT
CDR3: CASRQTGGFENTIYF

D: NA
V: TRBV2
size: few
J: TRBJ1-2
DNA: TGTGCCAGCAGCGGGACACAGTATGGCTACACCTTC
CDR3: CASSGTQYGYTF

D: TRBD1
V: TRBV7-3
size: NA
J: TRBJ2-7
DNA: TGTGCCAGCAGCCTCTCGACAGGGAGCTCCTACGAGCAGTACTTC
CDR3: CASSLSTGSSYEQYF

D: NA
V: TRBV28
size: once
J: TRBJ1-4
DNA: TGTGCCAGCAAAATTACAGGGAAGCAAGAAAAACTGTTTTTT
CDR3: CASKITGKQEKLFF

D: NA
V: TRBV27
size: few
J: TRBJ1-1
DNA: TGTGCCAGCAGTTTCTGGGGGCTAGGCACTGAAGCTTTCTTT
CDR3: CASSFWGLGTEAFF

D: TRBD1
V: TRBV30
size: NA
J: TRBJ1-6
DNA: TGTGCCTGGAGTGTAGGGGACAGGGTAAATTCACCCCTCCACTTT
CDR3: CAWSVGDRVNSPLHF

D: TRBD1
V: TRBV7-2
size: NA
J: TRBJ1-2
DNA: TGTGCCAGCAGCTTAGCGACAGGGCCCCTTAAGTATGGCTACACCTTC
CDR3: CASSLATGPLKYGYTF

D: NA
V: TRBV2
size: once
J: TRBJ1-6
DNA: TGTGCCAGCAGTGAGGGGCCAAATAATTCACCCCTCCACTTT
CDR3: CASSEGPNNSPLHF

D: NA
V: TRBV2
size: NA
J: TRBJ1-1
DNA: TGTGCCAGCAGTCTGACAGGGAACACTGAAGCTTTCTTT
CDR3: CASSLTGNTEAFF

D: NA
V: TRBV21-1
size: NA
J: TRBJ1-5
DNA: TGTACCAAGAGAACAGAACCCCAGCATTTT
CDR3: CTKRTEPQHF

D: NA
V: TRBV5-8
size: NA
J: TRBJ1-1
DNA: TGTGCCAGCAGCTTATATGGAGCGGGGAACACTGAAGCTTTCTTT
CDR3: CASSLYGAGNTEAFF

D: TRBD1
V: TRBV19
size: NA
J: TRBJ2-3
DNA: TGTGCCAGTACCCAGGACAGGAAACGCACAGATACGCAGTATTTT
CDR3: CASTQDRKRTDTQYF

D: NA
V: TRBV6-6
size: once
J: TRBJ2-5
DNA: TGTGCCAGCAGCTCCTATGCGGCCCAGTACTTC
CDR3: CASSSYAAQYF

D: TRBD2
V: TRBV19
size: NA
J: TRBJ2-1
DNA: TGTGCCAGTAGTATAGGTCCCAGCGGGGGGGTCAATGAGCAGTTCTTC
CDR3: CASSIGPSGGVNEQFF

D: TRBD1
V: TRBV28
size: NA
J: TRBJ1-1
DNA: TGTGCCAGCAGTTTGAGACAGGGGAGTGGGGACACTGAAGCTTTCTTT
CDR3: CASSLRQGSGDTEAFF

D: NA
V: TRBV28
size: NA
J: TRBJ2-5
DNA: TGTGCCAGCAGCCAGAGGGCGCCGCAAGAGACCCAGTACTTC
CDR3: CASSQRAPQETQYF

D: TRBD2
V: TRBV9
size: NA
J: TRBJ2-1
DNA: TGTGCCAGCAGCGTGGTTAGCGGGTCCTACAATGAGCAGTTCTTC
CDR3: CASSVVSGSYNEQFF

D: TRBD2
V: TRBV6-4
size: NA
J: TRBJ2-5
DNA: TGTGCCAGCACCCCCGGGGGGGGACGACAAGAGACCCAGTACTTC
CDR3: CASTPGGGRQETQYF

D: TRBD1
V: TRBV4-1
size: NA
J: TRBJ2-3
DNA: TGCGCCAGCAGCCACCTCACTGGACAGGGGGCGAGCACAGATACGCAGTATTTT
CDR3: CASSHLTGQGASTDTQYF

D: NA
V: TRBV7-9
size: NA
J: TRBJ2-1
DNA: TGTGCCAGCAGCTTAGCAAGCGGTAGCTCCTACAATGAGCAGTTCTTC
CDR3: CASSLASGSSYNEQFF

D: TRBD1
V: TRBV27
size: NA
J: TRBJ1-4
DNA: TGTGCCAGCAGCCCCAGACAGGGTTGGGTGGCTAATGAAAAACTGTTTTTT
CDR3: CASSPRQGWVANEKLFF

D: NA
V: TRBV7-9
size: NA
J: TRBJ1-2
DNA: TGTGCCAGCAGCTCAGTTAATAACTATGGCTACACCTTC
CDR3: CASSSVNNYGYTF

D: NA
V: TRBV28
size: NA
J: TRBJ2-6
DNA: TGTGCCAGCAGACCCAGGGGCTCTGGGGCCAACGTCCTGACTTTC
CDR3: CASRPRGSGANVLTF

D: NA
V: TRBV7-7
size: once
J: TRBJ1-1
DNA: TGTGCCAGCAGCTTAGAGGGGATGAACACTGAAGCTTTCTTT
CDR3: CASSLEGMNTEAFF

D: NA
V: TRBV11-3
size: NA
J: TRBJ2-1
DNA: TGTGCCAGCAGCTTAGATCTAGCCGGGGATGAGCAGTTCTTC
CDR3: CASSLDLAGDEQFF

D: NA
V: TRBV18
size: NA
J: TRBJ1-2
DNA: TGTGCCAGCTCACAACAGGACTATGGCTACACCTTC
CDR3: CASSQQDYGYTF

D: TRBD1
V: TRBV5-6
size: NA
J: TRBJ1-4
DNA: TGTGCCAGCAGCTCCCTAGGGACAGGGGGACTTGAGAAACTGTTTTTT
CDR3: CASSSLGTGGLEKLFF

D: TRBD1
V: TRBV28
size: NA
J: TRBJ2-7
DNA: TGTGCCAGCAGACGGGACAGGGGGAACTACGAGCAGTACTTC
CDR3: CASRRDRGNYEQYF

D: TRBD2
V: TRBV29-1
size: NA
J: TRBJ2-3
DNA: TGCAGCGTTGAAGCGGGGGGGGGCGGCACGCAGTATTTT
CDR3: CSVEAGGGGTQYF

D: TRBD2
V: TRBV19
size: NA
J: TRBJ2-4
DNA: TGTGCCAGTAGTACTCCGACGGGGGGGAAAAGAATTCAGTACTTC
CDR3: CASSTPTGGKRIQYF